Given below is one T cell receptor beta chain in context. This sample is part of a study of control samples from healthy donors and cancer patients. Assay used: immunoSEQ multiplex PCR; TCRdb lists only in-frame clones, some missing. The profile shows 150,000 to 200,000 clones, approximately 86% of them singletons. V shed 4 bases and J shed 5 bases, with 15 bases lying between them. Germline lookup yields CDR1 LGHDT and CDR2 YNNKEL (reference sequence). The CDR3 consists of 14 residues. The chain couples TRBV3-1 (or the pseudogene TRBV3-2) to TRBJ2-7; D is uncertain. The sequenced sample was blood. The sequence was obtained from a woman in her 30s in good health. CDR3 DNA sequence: TGTGCCAGCAGCCCCTCCGCCATGGGGAACGAGCAGTACTTC. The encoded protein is CASSPSAMGNEQYF.